These 30 T cell receptor beta chains were sequenced from one sample in a study of blood T cell repertoires in COVID-19. The repertoire was sequenced with immunoSEQ multiplex PCR; TCRdb's copy has only in-frame clones and lacks some. The table records hundreds of thousands of clones, 88% of them present only once. The sample consisted of PBMCs or T cells enriched from blood (not recorded which). The receptor source for this set is a woman between 50 and 59 years old who had recovered from COVID-19.

This chain links TRBV27 with TRBJ1-1; TRBD1 aligns across 8 bases. Germline assignment: CDR1 MNHEY and CDR2 SMNVEV (reference sequence). The ends lost 4 bases at V and 2 bases at J; junction bases unmatched: 6. The CDR3 extends over 15 amino acids. The DNA for the CDR3 is TGTGCCAGCAGTTCCTGGGGACAGGAAAACACTGAAGCTTTCTTT. This codes for CASSSWGQENTEAFF.

The rearrangement uses TRBV6-5 and TRBJ2-7; 8 positions agree with TRBD1. The CDR3 loop spans 16 amino acids. Trimming removed 0 bases from V and 7 bases from J; junction bases left unmatched: 11. Germline CDR1 MNHEY, CDR2 SVGAGI. The chain's CDR3 is CASSYSGVTGVSEQYF. CDR3 sequence (DNA): TGTGCCAGCAGTTACTCGGGTGTGACAGGGGTGTCTGAGCAGTACTTC.

V gene TRBV11-2 combines with J gene TRBJ1-6; D possibly corresponds to TRBD1 (5 bases). The germline CDR1 and CDR2 sequences are SGHAT and FQNNGV. CDR3 length: 14 amino acids. With 2 bases removed from V and 13 bases from J, the gap between germline ends came to 15 bases. The CDR3 region is CASSLYGTGTPLHF. CDR3 nucleotide sequence: TGTGCCAGCAGCTTATATGGGACGGGGACTCCCCTCCACTTT.

V usage is TRBV28 and J usage is TRBJ1-6; the D is unclear. Trimming removed 2 bases at V and 7 bases at J, with 3 bases between. The CDR3 covers 12 residues. The germline V gene encodes CDR1 MDHEN and CDR2 SYDVKM. The CDR3 DNA reads as TGTGCCAGCAGTTTACTAAATTCACCCCTCCACTTT. Protein: CASSLLNSPLHF.

This chain links TRBV25-1 with TRBJ1-6, with D unclear. This CDR3 is 14 amino acids long. Trimming removed 6 bases from V and 8 bases from J, with 14 bases in between. Per germline, CDR1 MGHDK and CDR2 SYGVNS. This chain's CDR3 is CASRAGLKDSPLHF. In DNA form, the CDR3 reads TGTGCCAGCAGGGCGGGTTTGAAAGATTCACCCCTCCACTTT.

The chain joins TRBV10-1 to TRBJ2-1, with 9 bases that match TRBD1. The CDR3 spans 14 residues. Unmatched junction bases numbered 8, after V lost 6 bases and J lost 8 bases. CDR1 WNHNN and CDR2 SYGVQD come from the germline V gene (reference sequence). Here the CDR3 DNA reads TGCGCCAGCAGCTCGACAGGGGGTATGGATGAGCAGTTCTTC. Protein: CASSSTGGMDEQFF.

This rearrangement joins TRBV7-8 to TRBJ1-1; 8 nucleotides line up with TRBD1. Trimming at V came to 5 bases and at J to 14 bases, leaving 19 bases not matched to a gene. The germline CDR1 and CDR2 sequences are SGHVS and FQNEAQ. This CDR3 contains 15 residues. The DNA of the CDR3 is TGTGCCAGCAGCAAGCTGCTAGGGACAGGAGACGTAGGATTCTTT. Protein sequence: CASSKLLGTGDVGFF.

The chain links TRBV18 to TRBJ2-7, with 7 bases that match TRBD1. Germline V gives CDR1 KGHSH, CDR2 LQKENI. With V trimmed by 4 bases and J by 0 bases, 6 bases remained unmatched. The CDR3 is made up of 15 amino acids. The CDR3 sequence is CASSLSTGSSYEQYF. The CDR3, as DNA: TGTGCCAGCTCACTTTCGACAGGGAGCTCCTACGAGCAGTACTTC.

The chain combines TRBV15 with TRBJ1-1; TRBD1 matches 8 bases. CDR3 length equals 15 residues. CDR1 is LNHNV and CDR2 is YYDKDF in the germline V gene (reference sequence). V was pared by 3 bases and J by 1 base, with 4 bases of the junction left unmatched. CDR3 nucleotide sequence: TGTGCCACCAGCAGCAGGACAGGGCCGAACACTGAAGCTTTCTTT. Its protein product is CATSSRTGPNTEAFF.

The chain combines TRBV24-1 with TRBJ1-2; TRBD1 aligns across 9 bases. Germline lookup yields CDR1 KGHDR and CDR2 SFDVKD. The CDR3 consists of 18 residues. J gave up 2 bases and V 5 bases, and 14 bases lay outside the gene matches. CDR3 amino acids: CATSAPPGRTGENYGYTF. The CDR3 region has the DNA TGTGCCACCAGTGCCCCCCCCGGCCGGACAGGGGAAAACTATGGCTACACCTTC.

The chain links TRBV14 to TRBJ2-2; D is possibly TRBD1 (6 bases). Germline CDR1 reads SGHDN; CDR2 reads FVKESK. The CDR3 totals 17 residues. Trimming took 4 bases from V and 2 from J, leaving 17 bases between them. CDR3: CASSRRSRTANTGELFF. Here the CDR3 DNA reads TGTGCCAGCAGCCGACGTTCGAGGACAGCAAACACCGGGGAGCTGTTTTTT.

This chain joins TRBV7-9 and TRBJ2-3, with 12 bases matching TRBD2. The length of the CDR3 is 16 residues. Trimming removed 1 base from V and 4 bases from J; junction bases left unmatched: 3. CDR1 is SEHNR, CDR2 FQNEAQ, per germline (reference sequence). The CDR3 here is CASSLGLAGVSDTQYF. As DNA, the CDR3 is TGTGCCAGCAGCTTAGGACTAGCGGGAGTGTCAGATACGCAGTATTTT.

The rearrangement links TRBV30 to TRBJ1-5; the D is unclear. This CDR3 spans 15 amino acids. CDR1 and CDR2 from the germline V gene are GTSNPN and SVGIG (reference sequence). Between the trimmed V and J ends, which lost 0 bases and 2 bases, there was a span of 11 bases. The CDR3: CAWSVLSERNQPQHF. The CDR3 DNA reads TGTGCCTGGAGTGTACTTTCTGAACGCAATCAGCCCCAGCATTTT.

The chain recombines TRBV6-5 with TRBJ1-5; D gene uncertain. In germline, CDR1 is MNHEY, CDR2 SVGAGI. The CDR3 loop spans 16 amino acids. Deletions cut 2 bases from V and 2 bases from J, with 13 bases between. The CDR3 here is CASSYGSGRGNQPQHF. CDR3 DNA sequence: TGTGCCAGCAGTTACGGGTCGGGTAGAGGCAATCAGCCCCAGCATTTT.

The chain links TRBV7-2 to TRBJ1-6, with TRBD1 as a possible D gene (5 bases). The germline V and J ends were trimmed by 10 bases and 3 bases, with 19 bases remaining between them. Germline values: CDR1 SGHTA, CDR2 FQGNSA. The CDR3 totals 16 residues. The CDR3 DNA is TGTGCCACCCGAGTGGGTCACCAGGGCTATAATTCACCCCTCCACTTT. Its translation: CATRVGHQGYNSPLHF.

V is TRBV20-1 and J is TRBJ1-2, with TRBD1 as a possible D gene (5 bases). Per germline, CDR1 DFQATT and CDR2 SNEGSKA (reference sequence). V lost 3 bases to trimming and J lost 0 bases, with 8 bases between them. This CDR3 is built from 13 residues. The CDR3 DNA follows: TGCAGTGCTAGTCTGACAGCTAACTATGGCTACACCTTC. Translation gives CSASLTANYGYTF.

This clone was detected once. The V and J genes are TRBV28 and TRBJ1-6, with TRBD1 matching 7 bases. Germline CDR1 MDHEN, CDR2 SYDVKM. Trimming took 2 bases from V and 7 from J; bases not matched to a gene: 8. The CDR3 is made up of 16 amino acids. In DNA form, the CDR3 reads TGTGCCAGCAGTTTAATAGAGACAGGGCGAAATTCACCCCTCCACTTT. Residues: CASSLIETGRNSPLHF.

The rearrangement uses TRBV9 and TRBJ1-4; D call uncertain. The CDR3 loop spans 17 amino acids. The V gene lost 2 bases and the J gene lost 8 bases, with 22 bases spanning the gap. CDR1 SGDLS and CDR2 YYNGEE come from the germline V gene. CDR3 nucleotide sequence: TGTGCCAGCAGCGTCGGGGAAGTGGTTTCAGCCTACGAAAAACTGTTTTTT. As protein: CASSVGEVVSAYEKLFF.

The chain combines TRBV20-1 with TRBJ2-1; D not certain. Germline values: CDR1 DFQATT, CDR2 SNEGSKA (reference sequence). The V gene lost 8 bases and the J gene lost 3 bases, with 8 bases spanning the gap. The CDR3 has 11 amino acids. CDR3 in amino acids: CSHMNYNEQFF. CDR3 in DNA: TGCAGTCACATGAACTACAATGAGCAGTTCTTC.

The J gene is TRBJ2-1, the V gene TRBV28, with 15 bases lining up with TRBD2. The germline CDR1 and CDR2 sequences are MDHEN and SYDVKM. V was clipped by 5 bases and J by 8 bases; unmatched bases: 4. This CDR3 has 15 amino acids. CDR3 sequence reads: CASSPRTSGRDEQFF. The CDR3 nucleotides are TGTGCCAGCAGTCCCCGGACTAGCGGGAGGGATGAGCAGTTCTTC.

The V call is TRBV7-2, the J call TRBJ2-1, with 7 positions matching TRBD2. V lost 5 bases to trimming and J lost 10 bases; unmatched junction nucleotides: 17. The length of the CDR3 is 16 residues. CDR1 is SGHTA, CDR2 FQGNSA, per germline. In DNA, the CDR3 is TGTGCCAGCAGCCCCCCCCCTAGCGGCGCCGGGAGGGAGCAGTTCTTC. It translates to CASSPPPSGAGREQFF.

The chain combines TRBV29-1 with TRBJ2-3; 8 nucleotides align to TRBD2. V lost 3 bases, J lost 1 base, and 12 bases stayed unmatched. The V gene's germline CDR1 is SQVTM and CDR2 ANQGSEA. CDR3 length: 17 residues. In DNA form, the CDR3 reads TGCAGCGTTGAGAGAGCGGGAGTTGATTATGGCACAGATACGCAGTATTTT. It encodes CSVERAGVDYGTDTQYF.

This chain joins TRBV13 and TRBJ2-2, with 8 bases lining up with TRBD2. Per the germline V gene, CDR1 is PRHDT and CDR2 is FYEKMQ (reference sequence). V lost 5 bases to trimming and J lost 4 bases; unmatched junction nucleotides: 6. There are 15 residues in the CDR3. The CDR3 here is CASSHGGESTGELFF. The CDR3 DNA reads as TGTGCCAGCAGCCACGGGGGGGAGAGCACCGGGGAGCTGTTTTTT.

This rearrangement joins TRBV7-3 to TRBJ2-2; D is undetermined. V lost 0 bases and J lost 0, with 5 bases in between. The length of the CDR3 is 15 residues. Germline V gene sequence: CDR1 SGHTA, CDR2 FQGTGA. The CDR3 sequence: CASSLTGSNTGELFF. CDR3 bases: TGTGCCAGCAGCTTAACGGGCTCGAACACCGGGGAGCTGTTTTTT.

The chain employs TRBV28 and TRBJ1-3; the D is unclear. Germline values: CDR1 MDHEN, CDR2 SYDVKM. V was pared by 2 bases and J by 2 bases, with 16 bases between. This CDR3 has 17 residues. The CDR3 DNA reads TGTGCCAGCAGTTTAGTGTCCCCTTCCCGGGCTGGAAACACCATATATTTT. Translating gives CASSLVSPSRAGNTIYF.

The chain employs TRBV18 and TRBJ2-1; perhaps TRBD2 as D (5 bases). In germline, CDR1 is KGHSH, CDR2 LQKENI. The CDR3 has 13 amino acids. V dropped 2 bases and J dropped 5 bases, with 7 bases sitting between them. This CDR3 is CASSPEGNNEQFF. The DNA of the CDR3 is TGTGCCAGCTCACCAGAGGGAAACAATGAGCAGTTCTTC.

The rearrangement joins TRBV7-9 to TRBJ2-7; a weak D match, TRBD2 (6 bases). The CDR3 loop spans 18 amino acids. CDR1 is SEHNR and CDR2 is FQNEAQ in the germline V gene (reference sequence). Trimming removed 5 bases from V and 2 bases from J, with 25 bases in between. Here the CDR3 DNA reads TGTGCCAGCAGCAATCACTTATCCTCAGGACTAAAAACCTACGAGCAGTACTTC. Protein sequence: CASSNHLSSGLKTYEQYF.

The chain couples TRBV10-3 to TRBJ1-1; D is perhaps TRBD1 (5 bases). The germline gives CDR1 ENHRY, CDR2 SYGVKD. V lost 7 bases to trimming and J lost 1 base, with 13 bases between them. CDR3 length equals 14 residues. CDR3 region: CAITSRGGNTEAFF. DNA of the CDR3: TGTGCCATCACCAGCCGGGGGGGGAACACTGAAGCTTTCTTT.

The V call is TRBV29-1, the J call TRBJ2-1; no firm D call. Germline CDR1 and CDR2: SQVTM and ANQGSEA. V dropped 8 bases and J dropped 0 bases, with 14 bases sitting between them. CDR3 length: 14 residues. CDR3 residues: CSLCITSSYNEQFF. The CDR3 DNA reads TGCAGCTTATGCATTACCAGCTCCTACAATGAGCAGTTCTTC.

The chain links TRBV3-1 (or the pseudogene TRBV3-2) to TRBJ2-2; D perhaps matches TRBD1 (6 bases). The germline CDR1 and CDR2 sequences are LGHDT and YNNKEL (reference sequence). This CDR3 comprises 17 residues. V lost 0 bases, J lost 7 bases, and 18 bases lay in between. CDR3 sequence reads: CASSQDGGYPNGGELFF. The CDR3 nucleotides are TGTGCCAGCAGCCAAGATGGGGGCTACCCGAATGGCGGGGAGCTGTTTTTT.